The sample holds many counts of the clone carrying this T cell receptor (beta chain). The antigen is undetermined. This specimen comes from a study of T cells in Graves' hyperthyroidism and ophthalmopathy. The study, taken as a whole, reports: Within blood appeared most thyroid clonotypes that had expanded above 0.001.

Researchers took RNA transcripts and amplified the TCR beta CDR3 regions from them. When the TCR CDR3 underwent first-round RT-PCR, the HTBI primer set was used. TCRdb redid the calling of the multiplex PCR reads with MiXCR, one entry per CDR3 protein. The sample shows about 300,000 distinct CDR3 sequences, approximately 18% of them seen only once. With duration under 3 months, ophthalmopathy was active: Clinical Activity Score at least 3, NOSPECS at least 4. Diagnoses rested on clinical symptoms, serum thyroxine and TRAb, thyroid ultrasound and orbital computed tomography. V lost 2 bases and J lost 6; bases outside the gene matches: 7. The CDR3 is 15 amino acids. Germline-derived CDR1 and CDR2 are MDHEN and SYDVKM.

This receptor was identified in a middle-aged man with Graves' ophthalmopathy. Sequencing was performed on blood. V and J are TRBV28 and TRBJ1-5; 7 positions match TRBD1. CDR3 nucleotide sequence: TGTGCCAGCAGTTTAGCCGACAGGGTTCGTCAGCCCCAGCATTTT. This sequence encodes CASSLADRVRQPQHF.